This T cell receptor beta chain was sequenced during a study of T cell repertoires in cytomegalovirus infection. Overall study: Through public TCR beta signatures, both CMV infection and matching HLA type were indicated. Findings and limits, study-wide: CMV carriers with the relevant HLA were identified by cumulative public TCR beta family frequency. HLA-C-restricted, CMV-specific TCR beta clonotypes were dominant ex vivo.

The CDR3 loop spans 12 amino acids. CDR1 is SGHVS, CDR2 FQNEAQ, per germline. Trimming cost V 6 bases and J 5 bases, with 10 bases left between them. A few counts support this clonotype. Its specificity is not known. TCRdb re-analysed the reads in MiXCR, keeping a single row per CDR3 protein. The table shows about 900,000 distinct CDR3 sequences, with about 33% occurring only once. The chain carries TRBV7-8 and TRBJ1-1; TRBD1 might be the D (5 bases). The sequence was obtained from a human donor in good health (CMV status not recorded). Some clones in this sample may be carry-over from other donors' samples. Sequenced here: cultured CD8+ T cells from PBMCs, sampled from culture after CMV antigen stimulation. CDR3 coding DNA: TGTGCCAGCAGGGGGGGGGTGACTGAAGCTTTCTTT. It is translated as CASRGGVTEAFF.